A single sample is the source of the 23 T cell receptor beta chains below, sequenced in a study of OX40 agonist ivuxolimab in advanced cancers. Profiled with immunoSEQ multiplex PCR; TCRdb holds only in-frame clones, not every one. The repertoire holds over 15,000 clones, with about 80% as singletons. Source: CD4+ or CD8+ T cells sorted from blood, taken in a trial of the OX40 agonist ivuxolimab. These receptors were collected from an adult with an advanced solid tumor such as melanoma, head and neck, liver or kidney cancer.

V and J are TRBV5-1 and TRBJ2-3; 12 bases match TRBD2. From germline, CDR1 is SGHRS and CDR2 YFSETQ. V was pared by 0 bases and J by 6 bases, with 5 bases of the junction left unmatched. This CDR3 has 16 residues. CDR3 sequence: CASSLDSSGRADTQYF. As DNA, the CDR3 is TGCGCCAGCAGCTTGGATTCTAGCGGGAGGGCCGATACGCAGTATTTT.

The chain employs TRBV30 and TRBJ2-7; 7 bases align to TRBD1. With V trimmed by 5 bases and J by 1 base, 5 bases remained unmatched. The CDR3 has 13 residues. In germline, CDR1 is GTSNPN, CDR2 SVGIG (reference sequence). For the CDR3, the DNA is TGTGCCTGGTCCCGGGACAGATCCTACGAGCAGTACTTC. It translates to CAWSRDRSYEQYF.

V is TRBV10-3 and J is TRBJ2-7; 7 nucleotides align to TRBD1. The CDR3 extends over 13 amino acids. Per the germline V gene, CDR1 is ENHRY and CDR2 is SYGVKD. J was trimmed by 3 bases and V by 4 bases; bases with no gene match: 3. CDR3 protein: CAISARDSYEQYF. DNA of the CDR3: TGTGCCATCAGTGCCAGGGACAGCTACGAGCAGTACTTC.

This sequence joins TRBV6-1 and TRBJ2-1, with TRBD2 matching 11 bases. V was pared by 6 bases and J by 9 bases, with 7 bases of the junction left unmatched. The germline V gene encodes CDR1 MNHNS and CDR2 SASEGT. CDR3 length: 14 amino acids. In DNA form, the CDR3 reads TGTGCCAGCAGGACTAGCGGGATGGGGGGTGAGCAGTTCTTC. As protein: CASRTSGMGGEQFF.

The rearrangement links TRBV4-2 to TRBJ1-5, with D unresolved. The germline CDR1 and CDR2 sequences are LGHNA and YNFKEQ. Trimming shortened V by 0 bases and J by 4 bases, and 10 bases separated the two germline ends. The CDR3 totals 15 residues. This CDR3 reads CASSQEGSGNQPQHF. The CDR3 DNA follows: TGTGCCAGCAGCCAAGAGGGTAGTGGAAATCAGCCCCAGCATTTT.

The CDR3 region is CASGDSNQPQHF. CDR3 coding DNA: TGTGCCAGTGGCGATAGCAATCAGCCCCAGCATTTT. The chain uses TRBV19 and TRBJ1-5; D remains unclear. The CDR3 is 12 amino acids. Germline CDR1 LNHDA, CDR2 SQIVND (reference sequence). V gave up 8 bases and J gave up 0 bases, with 5 bases separating them. The whole variable domain, filled in from reference TRBV19 and TRBJ1-5, reads DGGITQSPKYLFRKEGQNVTLSCEQNLNHDAMYWYRQDPGQGLRLIYYSQIVNDFQKGDIAEGYSVSREKKESFPLTVTSAQKNPTAFYLCASGDSNQPQHFGDGTRLSIL.

The DNA for the CDR3 is TGTGCCAGCAGCTTAGCGAAACTAGCGGGGGCCACGAACACCGGGGAGCTGTTTTTT. Amino acids: CASSLAKLAGATNTGELFF. The V call is TRBV7-9, the J call TRBJ2-2; 11 bases are shared with TRBD2. CDR3 size: 19 residues. Germline assignment: CDR1 SEHNR and CDR2 FQNEAQ (reference sequence). The trim removed 0 bases at V and 0 bases at J, leaving 6 bases unmatched.

CDR3 bases: TGCGCCAGCAGCTTTGGGCTGAACACTGAAGCTTTCTTT. It yields the protein CASSFGLNTEAFF. The chain uses TRBV5-1 and TRBJ1-1; D is uncertain. Trimming took 2 bases from V and 0 from J, leaving 5 bases between them. Germline V CDR1 and CDR2: SGHRS, YFSETQ. This CDR3 is 13 amino acids long.

This chain links TRBV5-6 with TRBJ2-1, with 16 positions matching TRBD2. V gave up 3 bases and J gave up 9 bases; unmatched junction bases: 6. This CDR3 comprises 16 residues. The germline V gene encodes CDR1 SGHDT and CDR2 YYEEEE. Written as DNA, the CDR3 is TGTGCCAGCAGCTCGGGGACTAGCGGGGGGGCCGGTGAGCAGTTCTTC. Residues: CASSSGTSGGAGEQFF.

V and J are TRBV10-2 and TRBJ2-7; the D gene could be TRBD1 or TRBD2 (7 bases each). The V end was cut by 6 bases, the J end by 2 bases, with 17 bases between. CDR1 WSHSY and CDR2 SAAADI come from the germline V gene. CDR3 length: 15 residues. CDR3 residues: CASRLGGGSAYEQYF. The CDR3, as DNA: TGCGCCAGCAGATTAGGGGGCGGGAGCGCCTACGAGCAGTACTTC.

This rearrangement joins TRBV5-5 to TRBJ2-7; D is uncertain. Germline V CDR1 and CDR2: SGHKS, YYEKEE (reference sequence). The germline V and J ends were trimmed by 1 base and 5 bases, with 16 bases remaining between them. There are 15 residues in the CDR3. This CDR3 reads CASSLLTREVNEQYF. The CDR3 bases are TGTGCCAGCAGCTTGCTGACCAGAGAGGTTAACGAGCAGTACTTC.

This clone turned up a few times. The chain links TRBV7-8 to TRBJ2-7, with D perhaps given as TRBD1 or TRBD2 (5 bases each). Germline V gene sequence: CDR1 SGHVS, CDR2 FQNEAQ. V was pared by 5 bases and J by 6 bases, with 23 bases between. CDR3 length: 16 amino acids. The CDR3 coding sequence is TGTGCCAGCAGCCCACCGGGTGGGACCCTCGGTTTCGAGCAGTACTTC. Its translation: CASSPPGGTLGFEQYF.

The V and J genes are TRBV28 and TRBJ2-3; tentatively, D is TRBD1 (6 bases). Trimming stripped 3 bases from V and 5 bases from J, with 18 bases between. The CDR3 totals 16 residues. Germline values: CDR1 MDHEN, CDR2 SYDVKM. The CDR3 DNA sequence: TGTGCCAGCAGTTTTAGGGGGTTGGGTTATAGAGATACGCAGTATTTT. Its protein is CASSFRGLGYRDTQYF. Based on the CDR3 plus reference TRBV28 and TRBJ2-3, the full variable domain is DVKVTQSSRYLVKRTGEKVFLECVQDMDHENMFWYRQDPGLGLRLIYFSYDVKMKEKGDIPEGYSVSREKKERFSLILESASTNQTSMYLCASSFRGLGYRDTQYFGPGTRLTVL.

J is TRBJ2-2 and V is TRBV2; D remains unclear. Between the trimmed V and J ends, which lost 7 bases and 8 bases, there was a span of 14 bases. CDR3 length equals 13 residues. Germline V gives CDR1 SNHLY, CDR2 FYNNEI. As DNA, the CDR3 is TGTGCCAGCACCGACTTCTCTTATGGGGAGCTGTTTTTT. This encodes CASTDFSYGELFF.

The CDR3 sequence is CASSLSLGAQYNEQFF. DNA of the CDR3: TGTGCCAGCAGCTTATCGCTCGGGGCCCAATACAATGAGCAGTTCTTC. The rearrangement uses TRBV7-2 and TRBJ2-1; D could derive from TRBD1 or TRBD2 (5 bases each). Trimming cost V 2 bases and J 4 bases, with 15 bases left between them. The V gene's germline CDR1 is SGHTA and CDR2 FQGNSA. The CDR3 is made up of 16 amino acids.

The chain combines TRBV9 with TRBJ2-7, with D maybe TRBD1 (6 bases). This CDR3 spans 13 amino acids. With 0 bases removed from V and 6 bases from J, the gap between germline ends came to 10 bases. The V gene's germline CDR1 is SGDLS and CDR2 YYNGEE. As DNA, the CDR3 is TGTGCCAGCAGCGTAGAACAGGGTAGCGAGCAGTACTTC. It encodes CASSVEQGSEQYF. Full variable domain (rest looked up from reference TRBV9 and TRBJ2-7): DSGVTQTPKHLITATGQRVTLRCSPRSGDLSVYWYQQSLDQGLQFLIQYYNGEERAKGNILERFSAQQFPDLHSELNLSSLELGDSALYFCASSVEQGSEQYFGPGTRLTVT.

As DNA, the CDR3 is TGTGCCAGCAGCTTATCATGGGGGGTACCGTACTTC. This sequence encodes CASSLSWGVPYF. J is TRBJ2-7 and V is TRBV11-2; TRBD2 is a possible D gene (6 bases). CDR1 SGHAT and CDR2 FQNNGV come from the germline V gene. The V gene lost 2 bases and the J gene lost 12 bases, with 14 bases spanning the gap. This CDR3 region has 12 residues.

V usage is TRBV7-6 and J usage is TRBJ2-7, with 10 positions matching TRBD2. Trimming cost V 4 bases and J 1 base; bases outside gene matches: 19. The length of the CDR3 is 20 residues. The germline V gene encodes CDR1 SGHVS and CDR2 FNYEAQ. The CDR3 is CASSSQLGGASGGQSYEQYF. CDR3 nucleotide sequence: TGTGCCAGCAGCTCCCAACTCGGGGGGGCTAGCGGGGGACAATCCTACGAGCAGTACTTC.

The gene calls are TRBV5-1 and TRBJ2-7, with TRBD1 as a possible D gene (6 bases). Germline V gene lookup returns CDR1 SGHRS and CDR2 YFSETQ. The CDR3 is made up of 14 amino acids. V dropped 0 bases and J dropped 3 bases, with 10 bases sitting between them. CDR3 in amino acids: CASSLELGHYEQYF. For the CDR3, the DNA is TGCGCCAGCAGCTTGGAGCTGGGACACTACGAGCAGTACTTC.

This chain links TRBV18 with TRBJ1-1; 7 bases align to TRBD1. J was trimmed by 0 bases and V by 3 bases; bases with no gene match: 7. Per the germline V gene, CDR1 is KGHSH and CDR2 is LQKENI. The CDR3 is 16 amino acids. Here the CDR3 reads CASSPGTASMNTEAFF. The DNA of the CDR3 is TGTGCCAGCTCACCGGGGACAGCGAGTATGAACACTGAAGCTTTCTTT.

The gene calls are TRBV21-1 and TRBJ2-2. TRBV21-1 corresponds to a pseudogene. This CDR3 comprises 15 residues. Here the CDR3 DNA reads TGTGCCAGCAGCAAAGCGCTCCCGTGGACCGGGGAGCTGTTTTTT. Amino acids: CASSKALPWTGELFF.

V and J are TRBV28 and TRBJ1-3, with TRBD1 as a possible D gene (5 bases). The CDR3 loop spans 16 amino acids. The ends were cut back, 4 bases at V and 0 bases at J, with 13 bases in the middle. From germline, CDR1 is MDHEN and CDR2 SYDVKM. The CDR3 DNA reads TGTGCCAGCAGTTCCCCCCGGGGGTCCTCTGGAAACACCATATATTTT. This sequence encodes CASSSPRGSSGNTIYF.

The chain recombines TRBV10-2 with TRBJ1-2; no firm D call. This CDR3 is built from 14 residues. Germline V gives CDR1 WSHSY, CDR2 SAAADI. CDR3 DNA: TGCGGACCGGCGGGCGGACCTTTGGACTATGGCTACACCTTC. This sequence encodes CGPAGGPLDYGYTF.